This passage covers 19 T cell receptor beta chains from one sample sequenced in a study of monozygotic twins with inflammatory bowel disease (dated by TCRdb to between 2018 and 2021). Receptor libraries were prepared by 5' RACE. TCRdb lists the instrument as Illumina HiSeq 2500. TCRdb reprocessed the public reads and reports one entry per CDR3 protein sequence, without DNA. The table for this sample lists around 380,000 distinct CDR3 sequences. 2% to 3% of the sample lies in the top ten. Sequencing was done on a sample of blood. The receptors were gathered from a human donor with ulcerative colitis or Crohn's disease, or a healthy co-twin of an affected twin (not recorded which).

The genes are TRBV27 and TRBJ2-3; TCRdb's D gene call, TRBD2, goes unchecked for lack of DNA. Germline V gene sequence: CDR1 MNHEY, CDR2 SMNVEV (reference sequence). The CDR3 is 18 amino acids. The CDR3 sequence: CASSPNWGLAGERDTQYF.

The genes are TRBV5-1 and TRBJ2-3; TCRdb selects TRBD2, and the lack of DNA leaves this call unchecked. This CDR3 comprises 15 residues. Looked up from germline, CDR1 is SGHRS and CDR2 is YFSETQ. CDR3 in amino acids: CASTTKGLDKSTQYF.

This chain connects TRBV10-3 to TRBJ2-2; the TCRdb D gene call, TRBD1, has no DNA to confirm it. The length of the CDR3 is 15 residues. Looked up from germline, CDR1 is ENHRY and CDR2 is SYGVKD. The CDR3 loop is CAIRPRDIYSGELFF.

The chain is built from TRBV5-1 and TRBJ2-7; TCRdb's D call of TRBD2 is untestable without DNA. The length of the CDR3 is 15 residues. CDR1 and CDR2 from the germline V gene are SGHRS and YFSETQ. The chain's CDR3 is CASSLRELAGGEQYF.

V is TRBV7-7 and J is TRBJ2-3; TCRdb's D call of TRBD2 is untestable without DNA. The V gene's germline CDR1 is SSHAT and CDR2 FNYEAQ (reference sequence). This CDR3 has 15 residues. The CDR3 sequence is CASSQGLAGADTQYF.

The chain carries TRBV29-1 and TRBJ1-3; with no DNA, the TCRdb D assignment of TRBD1 cannot be verified. This CDR3 is built from 15 residues. CDR1 is SQVTM, CDR2 ANQGSEA, per germline. CDR3 sequence reads: CSALRRGTSGNTIYF.

CDR3 in amino acids: CASSVGTGITGELFF. The gene calls are TRBV6-1 and TRBJ2-2; absent DNA, TCRdb's TRBD1 call cannot be checked. Germline CDR1 MNHNS, CDR2 SASEGT. The length of the CDR3 is 15 residues.

The genes are TRBV12-3 or TRBV12-4 and TRBJ1-1; TCRdb outputs TRBD1, but without DNA this stays unchecked. The CDR3 covers 13 residues. This chain's CDR3 is CASSLGQKFEAFF.

The chain carries TRBV29-1 and TRBJ1-1; TCRdb names TRBD1, which stays unverified in the absence of DNA. In germline, CDR1 is SQVTM, CDR2 ANQGSEA. The CDR3 is made up of 14 amino acids. This CDR3 is CSVRPGQATTEAFF.

The V gene is TRBV20-1, the J gene TRBJ2-7; TCRdb's D call, TRBD2, is unchecked because there is no DNA. Germline-derived CDR1 and CDR2 are DFQATT and SNEGSKA (reference sequence). The CDR3 covers 14 residues. CDR3 in amino acids: CSASSGPGPSEQYF.

The chain is built from TRBV4-1 and TRBJ1-5. The CDR3 is 12 amino acids. Germline V gene sequence: CDR1 MGHRA, CDR2 YSYEKL. CDR3 loop: CASSQPSEPQHF.

CDR3 region: CASSLARGRGTDTQYF. The chain employs TRBV12-3 or TRBV12-4 and TRBJ2-3; TCRdb designates TRBD2, a call that cannot be tested without DNA. CDR3 length: 16 amino acids.

The chain recombines TRBV28 with TRBJ2-1; TCRdb calls TRBD2, which cannot be checked without DNA. Germline V gene sequence: CDR1 MDHEN, CDR2 SYDVKM. This CDR3 contains 17 residues. The CDR3: CASSSTGLAGPNNEQFF.

The genes are TRBV20-1 and TRBJ2-2; the D call of TRBD1 rests on TCRdb alone, since no DNA is present to check it. The germline CDR1 and CDR2 sequences are DFQATT and SNEGSKA (reference sequence). The CDR3 loop spans 14 amino acids. CDR3 loop: CSARDPGGTGELFF.

CDR3: CASSLGGAANYGYTF. The chain carries TRBV7-9 and TRBJ1-2; TCRdb gives TRBD1 as the D gene, but with no DNA this cannot be confirmed. Germline CDR1 reads SEHNR; CDR2 reads FQNEAQ (reference sequence). The CDR3 is 15 amino acids. The entire variable domain, with the rest obtained from reference TRBV7-9 and TRBJ1-2, is as follows: DTGVSQNPRHKITKRGQNVTFRCDPISEHNRLYWYRQTLGQGPEFLTYFQNEAQLEKSRLLSDRFSAERPKGSFSTLEIQRTEQGDSAMYLCASSLGGAANYGYTFGSGTRLTVV.

The J gene is TRBJ1-2, the V gene TRBV10-3; TCRdb's assignment of TRBD1 cannot be checked, as there is no DNA. The germline gives CDR1 ENHRY, CDR2 SYGVKD. The CDR3 has 16 residues. The CDR3 protein is CAISEVGQGSLYGYTF.

The chain is built from TRBV18 and TRBJ1-6; as DNA is missing, the TRBD1 call by TCRdb cannot be tested. Germline loops: CDR1 KGHSH, CDR2 LQKENI. The CDR3 extends over 16 amino acids. CDR3 in amino acids: CASSPGGGQGSSPLHF. The full variable domain, its missing parts supplied by reference TRBV18 and TRBJ1-6, is NAGVMQNPRHLVRRRGQEARLRCSPMKGHSHVYWYRQLPEEGLKFMVYLQKENIIDESGMPKERFSAEFPKEGPSILRIQQVVRGDSAAYFCASSPGGGQGSSPLHFGNGTRLTVT.

The chain carries TRBV13 and TRBJ1-1. This CDR3 contains 17 residues. The germline V gene has CDR1 PRHDT and CDR2 FYEKMQ (reference sequence). CDR3 residues: CASSLGLRCGENTEAFF.

This chain links TRBV11-2 with TRBJ1-5; as DNA is missing, the TRBD1 call by TCRdb cannot be tested. The CDR3 runs to 16 residues. Looked up from germline, CDR1 is SGHAT and CDR2 is FQNNGV. Here the CDR3 reads CASSPGQGSGNQPQHF.